A single sample is the source of the 7 T cell receptor beta chains below, sequenced in a study of PD-1 blockade in classical Hodgkin lymphoma. Autologous stem cell transplantation was followed by relapse in every patient, and brentuximab vedotin exposure varied. Sequencing was performed with immunoSEQ multiplex PCR; in TCRdb, only in-frame clones are kept and a portion is missing. The sample consists of about 34,000 clones, over 65% of them appearing once. Sequences were derived from peripheral blood mononuclear cells (PBMCs), sampled before the second cycle of nivolumab. These receptors were taken from a human donor with classical Hodgkin lymphoma.

The chain links TRBV30 to TRBJ1-5, with D unresolved. Germline V gene data show CDR1 as GTSNPN and CDR2 as SVGIG (reference sequence). With 2 bases removed from V and 2 bases from J, the gap between germline ends came to 10 bases. This CDR3 is built from 14 residues. The CDR3 nucleotides read TGTGCCTGGAGTCGGGGTTCCGGCAATCAGCCCCAGCATTTT. This gives the protein CAWSRGSGNQPQHF. The full variable domain, completed using reference TRBV30 and TRBJ1-5, is SQTIHQWPATLVQPVGSPLSLECTVEGTSNPNLYWYRQAAGRGLQLLFYSVGIGQISSEVPQNLSASRPQDRQFILSSKKLLLSDSGFYLCAWSRGSGNQPQHFGDGTRLSIL.

By sample fraction, this clone is medium-sized. The rearrangement links TRBV5-1 to TRBJ2-2; D unresolved. The ends were cut back, 0 bases at V and 3 bases at J, with 3 bases in the middle. Germline loops: CDR1 SGHRS, CDR2 YFSETQ. The CDR3 is 13 amino acids. Here the CDR3 reads CASSLEDTGELFF. The CDR3 nucleotides read TGCGCCAGCAGCTTGGAGGACACCGGGGAGCTGTTTTTT. Looking up the rest from reference TRBV5-1 and TRBJ2-2 gives the full variable domain: KAGVTQTPRYLIKTRGQQVTLSCSPISGHRSVSWYQQTPGQGLQFLFEYFSETQRNKGNFPGRFSGRQFSNSRSEMNVSTLELGDSALYLCASSLEDTGELFFGEGSRLTVL.

This clone was observed a single time. This sequence joins TRBV5-1 and TRBJ2-3, with 9 bases aligning to TRBD2. The V gene end was trimmed by 4 bases and the J gene end by 4 bases; junction bases not matched to a gene: 10. Germline V lookup: CDR1 SGHRS, CDR2 YFSETQ. The CDR3 totals 16 residues. As DNA, the CDR3 is TGCGCCAGCAGCACCATCGGCGGGGGGGGCCCAGATACGCAGTATTTT. Translation: CASSTIGGGGPDTQYF.

This clone was seen repeatedly, ten times or more. CDR3 sequence: CASSQVVENTIYF. The CDR3 DNA is TGCGCCAGCAGCCAAGTTGTGGAAAACACCATATATTTT. V usage is TRBV4-3 and J usage is TRBJ1-3, with D unclear. The V end was cut by 1 base, the J end by 6 bases, with 7 bases between. The CDR3 runs to 13 residues. The germline gives CDR1 LGHNA, CDR2 YSLEER.

This sequence joins TRBV6-6 and TRBJ2-7; 8 bases are shared with TRBD1. CDR1 and CDR2 (germline): MNHNY, SVGAGI (reference sequence). The CDR3 has 15 amino acids. Trimming at V came to 0 bases and at J to 2 bases, leaving 3 bases not matched to a gene. CDR3 sequence: CASSYSRQGPYEQYF. DNA of the CDR3: TGTGCCAGCAGTTACTCGAGACAGGGGCCCTACGAGCAGTACTTC.

This clone is a singleton in its sample. The rearrangement joins TRBV7-2 to TRBJ2-3; D is unclear. The CDR3 extends over 15 amino acids. Germline V gene lookup returns CDR1 SGHTA and CDR2 FQGNSA. Trimming cost V 1 base and J 3 bases, with 11 bases left between them. As DNA, the CDR3 is TGTGCCAGCAGCTTAGATCCAGGCGTGACAGATACGCAGTATTTT. Translating it yields CASSLDPGVTDTQYF.

The chain recombines TRBV2 with TRBJ1-6; weak D call: TRBD1 (6 bases). The germline V gene encodes CDR1 SNHLY and CDR2 FYNNEI. The V gene lost 5 bases and the J gene lost 2 bases, with 10 bases spanning the gap. This CDR3 region has 15 residues. The CDR3 loop reads CASSRRTAYNSPLHF. The CDR3, as DNA: TGTGCCAGCAGTCGACGGACAGCCTATAATTCACCCCTCCACTTT.